The subject of this entry is one T cell receptor beta chain. The sample is drawn from a study of blood T cell repertoires in COVID-19. Germline lookup yields CDR1 SGDLS and CDR2 YYNGEE. V lost 9 bases, J lost 1 base, and 17 bases stayed unmatched. CDR3 length: 17 amino acids. Libraries were prepared by immunoSEQ multiplex PCR; TCRdb keeps only in-frame clonotypes and omits some of them. The data show over 600,000 clones, with 90% seen just once and 0.2% to 0.3% held by the top ten. This receptor was identified in a young woman with acute or convalescent COVID-19. The gene calls are TRBV9 and TRBJ2-7; 9 bases are shared with TRBD1. Sample: peripheral blood. The CDR3 DNA sequence: TGTGCCACTCCAACGCAGATGGGGACAGGGAATTCCTACGAGCAGTACTTC. Amino acids: CATPTQMGTGNSYEQYF.